The T cell receptor beta chain under discussion was sequenced for a study of T cell responses to AZD1222 COVID-19 vaccine. Study outcomes and limitations: All repertoire sampling was performed exclusively after the peak T cell response.

As to this clone: The antigen is undetermined.

The assay was immunoSEQ multiplex PCR, and TCRdb's table has in-frame clones only and misses some. The top ten clones hold around 6.4% of a sample with 150,000 to 200,000 clones, about 87% of them seen once. This specimen was peripheral blood, taken on day 0 of AZD1222 vaccination. This clonotype was sampled from an adult in good health.

The DNA of the CDR3 is TGTGCCACCAGCAGGGGACTAGCGGGCAACACAGATACGCAGTATTTT. Translated, it gives CATSRGLAGNTDTQYF. This chain connects TRBV15 to TRBJ2-3, with TRBD2 identical over 12 bases. Germline CDR1 reads LNHNV; CDR2 reads YYDKDF (reference sequence). V lost 3 bases and J lost 2; bases outside the gene matches: 3. There are 16 residues in the CDR3.